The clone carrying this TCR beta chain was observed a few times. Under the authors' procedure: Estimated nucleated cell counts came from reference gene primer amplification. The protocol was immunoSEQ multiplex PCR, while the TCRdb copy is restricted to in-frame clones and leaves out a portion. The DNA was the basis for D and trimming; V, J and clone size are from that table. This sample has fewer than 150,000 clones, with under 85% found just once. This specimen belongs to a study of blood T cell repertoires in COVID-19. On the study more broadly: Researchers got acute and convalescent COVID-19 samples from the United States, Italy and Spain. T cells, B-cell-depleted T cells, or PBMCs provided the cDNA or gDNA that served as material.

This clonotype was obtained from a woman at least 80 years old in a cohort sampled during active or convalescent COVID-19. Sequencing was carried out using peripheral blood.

The CDR3 DNA follows: TGTGCCAGTGGTATACTAGCTGGCACCGGGGAGCTGTTTTTT. It codes for CASGILAGTGELFF. The chain recombines TRBV27 with TRBJ2-2; tentatively, D is TRBD2 (6 bases). The germline gives CDR1 MNHEY, CDR2 SMNVEV (reference sequence). The CDR3 is 14 residues long. Trimming shortened V by 9 bases and J by 4 bases, and 15 bases separated the two germline ends.